This T cell receptor (beta chain) came from a study of blood T cells in healthy people across ages. The second PCR ran about 6 to 12 cycles with a sample-barcoded 5' primer and J-beta primers. TCRdb re-called the 5' RACE reads with MiXCR, one entry per CDR3 protein. The table shows over 950,000 distinct CDR3 sequences, with less than 45% occurring only once. PBMCs were isolated at a quantity of at least 6 million per sample. Findings of the study overall: More naive CD4+ cells and higher diversity marked long-lived donors relative to aged donors. Measured against age, TCR beta diversity per million T cells decreased in a roughly linear manner.

This clonotype was observed a few times. Its specificity is not known. The receptor was derived from a young man in good health. Input material: blood.

The CDR3 nucleotides read TGCGCCAGCAGCTTGCGTCCAAGCGGCGTTAACTATGGCTACACCTTC. Residues: CASSLRPSGVNYGYTF. The rearrangement joins TRBV5-1 to TRBJ1-2; D ambiguous. V dropped 1 base and J dropped 1 base, with 14 bases sitting between them. The CDR3 loop spans 16 amino acids. Germline CDR1 is SGHRS and CDR2 is YFSETQ.